Listed here is a single TCR beta chain. The data were produced by immunoSEQ multiplex PCR, yet TCRdb's version contains in-frame clones alone and is incomplete. The sample lists some 120,000 clones; 90% to 95% were seen once. This sample was included in a study of T cell changes during pregnancy in multiple sclerosis. This TCR came from a female donor with multiple sclerosis, enrolled in a pregnancy study. Sequencing used peripheral blood, obtained before pregnancy.

CDR3 DNA: TGTGCCAGCAGCCCGGACAGTTCCTACGAGCAGTACTTC. The encoded protein is CASSPDSSYEQYF. The genes are TRBV11-1 and TRBJ2-7, with D maybe TRBD1 (6 bases). In germline, CDR1 is SGHAT, CDR2 FQDESV (reference sequence). V was pared by 5 bases and J by 1 base, with 9 bases between. The CDR3 loop spans 13 amino acids.